A single sample is the source of the 26 T cell receptor beta chains below, sequenced in a study of blood T cell repertoires in COVID-19. Clones were sequenced by immunoSEQ multiplex PCR, and TCRdb holds only the in-frame ones, with some missing. This sample yields fewer than 400,000 clones, of which roughly 87% are seen a single time; 8% to 9.5% belongs to the top ten. The sample was PBMCs or T cells enriched from blood (not recorded which). Every receptor here comes from a woman aged 18-30 years who had recovered from COVID-19.

V is TRBV7-9 and J is TRBJ2-7, with TRBD2 identical over 8 bases. The ends lost 4 bases at V and 4 bases at J; junction bases unmatched: 12. CDR1 SEHNR and CDR2 FQNEAQ come from the germline V gene (reference sequence). The CDR3 consists of 16 residues. CDR3 region: CASSSPSGSGGYEQYF. The DNA of the CDR3 is TGTGCCAGCAGCTCCCCTTCGGGGTCGGGAGGGTACGAGCAGTACTTC.

The V call is TRBV5-1, the J call TRBJ2-1, with D perhaps TRBD1 (6 bases). CDR3 size: 13 residues. Germline-derived CDR1 and CDR2 are SGHRS and YFSETQ. V was pared by 2 bases and J by 5 bases, with 8 bases between. CDR3 sequence: CASSLQGNNEQFF. DNA of the CDR3: TGCGCCAGCAGCTTACAGGGTAACAATGAGCAGTTCTTC.

The sample holds one count of this clone. The chain uses TRBV5-1 and TRBJ1-2, with 9 bases fitting TRBD1. Germline CDR1 is SGHRS and CDR2 is YFSETQ. The length of the CDR3 is 17 residues. Unmatched junction bases numbered 11, after V lost 4 bases and J lost 1 base. The CDR3 DNA reads TGCGCCAGCAGCGCGGCACAGGGGGCGAGAGTTAACTATGGCTACACCTTC. It codes for CASSAAQGARVNYGYTF.

V gene TRBV15 combines with J gene TRBJ1-4; 9 nucleotides align to TRBD1. Unmatched junction bases numbered 9, after V lost 5 bases and J lost 5 bases. Germline V gives CDR1 LNHNV, CDR2 YYDKDF (reference sequence). The CDR3 has 16 amino acids. The CDR3 protein is CATSRGTGRENEKLFF. In nucleotides, the CDR3 is TGTGCCACCAGCCGAGGGACAGGGAGGGAAAATGAAAAACTGTTTTTT.

The V gene is TRBV6-4, the J gene TRBJ2-1; TRBD2 matches 8 bases. V lost 5 bases to trimming and J lost 0 bases; unmatched junction nucleotides: 6. This CDR3 contains 16 residues. The V gene's germline CDR1 is MRHNA and CDR2 SNTAGT. CDR3 amino acids: CASSRLASRSYNEQFF. The CDR3 DNA is TGTGCCAGCAGTCGACTAGCGAGTCGCTCCTACAATGAGCAGTTCTTC.

The genes are TRBV7-9 and TRBJ1-1; D is unresolved. CDR1 and CDR2 from the germline V gene are SEHNR and FQNEAQ (reference sequence). V lost 5 bases and J lost 0, with 13 bases in between. The CDR3 is 15 residues long. The CDR3, as DNA: TGTGCCAGCAGCCCTACGAGGTTCATGAACACTGAAGCTTTCTTT. Translation: CASSPTRFMNTEAFF.

The V gene is TRBV30, the J gene TRBJ2-5; 8 bases agree with TRBD1. Germline trimming cut 5 bases from V and 1 base from J; bases unmatched to any gene: 6. The germline V gene encodes CDR1 GTSNPN and CDR2 SVGIG (reference sequence). The length of the CDR3 is 14 residues. The CDR3 nucleotides are TGTGCCTGGGACCATGGACAGGGCCAAGAGACCCAGTACTTC. Residues: CAWDHGQGQETQYF.

V and J are TRBV28 and TRBJ1-3; 8 nucleotides match TRBD1. The trim removed 6 bases at V and 2 bases at J, leaving 9 bases unmatched. CDR3 length equals 16 residues. The germline V gene has CDR1 MDHEN and CDR2 SYDVKM. CDR3 nucleotides: TGTGCCAGCAGAGGCAGGGGGCGCGGAGCTGGAAACACCATATATTTT. This codes for CASRGRGRGAGNTIYF. Using reference TRBV28 and TRBJ1-3 for the parts outside the CDR3, the full variable domain is DVKVTQSSRYLVKRTGEKVFLECVQDMDHENMFWYRQDPGLGLRLIYFSYDVKMKEKGDIPEGYSVSREKKERFSLILESASTNQTSMYLCASRGRGRGAGNTIYFGEGSWLTVV.

This clone was observed a single time. The chain joins TRBV15 to TRBJ2-1, with TRBD1 matching over 10 bases. The CDR3 extends over 17 amino acids. Trimming removed 7 bases from V and 7 bases from J; junction bases left unmatched: 16. CDR1 is LNHNV and CDR2 is YYDKDF in the germline V gene (reference sequence). CDR3 nucleotide sequence: TGTGCCACCAAAACGGACAGGGGGACCCGAATGGGAAATGAGCAGTTCTTC. Protein: CATKTDRGTRMGNEQFF.

The chain recombines TRBV4-1 with TRBJ1-2, with 9 positions matching TRBD1. V lost 0 bases to trimming and J lost 8 bases; unmatched junction nucleotides: 10. The CDR3 totals 16 residues. CDR1 is MGHRA, CDR2 YSYEKL, per germline. CDR3 bases: TGCGCCAGCAGCCAAGACTGGGGACAGGGTTTGGGAGGCTACACCTTC. Its translation is CASSQDWGQGLGGYTF.

V is TRBV7-3 and J is TRBJ1-2; D unresolved. Germline CDR1 is SGHTA and CDR2 is FQGTGA. There are 15 residues in the CDR3. V lost 5 bases and J lost 8, with 21 bases in between. CDR3 DNA: TGTGCCAGCAGCCCCTCGGCCGACGGGTCGGGGGGCTACACCTTC. Translated: CASSPSADGSGGYTF.

This clone was found a few times. The chain joins TRBV6-7 to TRBJ2-5; unclear D gene. TRBV6-7 belongs to the ORF category, with a function that is uncertain. The CDR3 is 15 residues long. Trimming left V 0 bases short and J 0 bases short, with 8 bases between. CDR3 region: CASSYSSDNQETQYF. The CDR3 DNA follows: TGTGCCAGCAGTTACTCTTCTGACAACCAAGAGACCCAGTACTTC.

The chain joins TRBV5-1 to TRBJ2-5, with 16 nucleotides matching TRBD2. Looked up from germline, CDR1 is SGHRS and CDR2 is YFSETQ. Trimming cost V 3 bases and J 2 bases; bases outside gene matches: 4. The CDR3 totals 17 residues. The CDR3 loop is CASSSGLAGGLQETQYF. The CDR3 coding sequence is TGCGCCAGCAGCTCGGGACTAGCGGGGGGGCTACAAGAGACCCAGTACTTC.

The chain uses TRBV9 and TRBJ2-1; 11 bases align to TRBD2. The ends lost 4 bases at V and 8 bases at J; junction bases unmatched: 11. In germline, CDR1 is SGDLS, CDR2 YYNGEE. This CDR3 spans 16 amino acids. The CDR3 DNA reads TGTGCCAGCAGCCCTCGAGTAACTAGCGGGAGATATGAGCAGTTCTTC. This sequence encodes CASSPRVTSGRYEQFF.

J is TRBJ1-1 and V is TRBV18, with D uncertain. Germline CDR1 and CDR2: KGHSH and LQKENI. V was trimmed by 6 bases and J by 8 bases, leaving 7 bases between them. The CDR3 has 10 residues. The CDR3 DNA follows: TGTGCCAGCTCTGAGGTGGAAGCTTTCTTT. This translates into CASSEVEAFF.

A word on this clone: Other DNA sequences in this sample translate to the same CDR3. The chain recombines TRBV9 with TRBJ1-3; 8 positions match TRBD1. J was trimmed by 0 bases and V by 0 bases; bases with no gene match: 2. Per the germline V gene, CDR1 is SGDLS and CDR2 is YYNGEE. The CDR3 consists of 16 residues. CDR3 nucleotides: TGTGCCAGCAGCGTAGCAGGGACAGGCTCTGGAAACACCATATATTTT. It codes for CASSVAGTGSGNTIYF.

The sample holds one count of this clone. The genes are TRBV20-1 and TRBJ2-7, with D hard to call. Looked up from germline, CDR1 is DFQATT and CDR2 is SNEGSKA (reference sequence). This CDR3 is built from 11 residues. V was shortened by 4 bases and J by 4 bases, with 8 bases between the two germline ends. The CDR3 nucleotides read TGCAGTGCTATCGAACAGTACGAGCAGTACTTC. Protein sequence: CSAIEQYEQYF.

The CDR3 DNA reads as TGTGCCAGCAGACCCCATCAACAGGGAAGCGAAAAACTGTTTTTT. Its translation: CASRPHQQGSEKLFF. The rearrangement joins TRBV28 to TRBJ1-4; D possibly corresponds to TRBD1 (6 bases). Per the germline V gene, CDR1 is MDHEN and CDR2 is SYDVKM. V was clipped by 6 bases and J by 8 bases, with 19 bases between them. This CDR3 is 15 amino acids long.

The chain recombines TRBV9 with TRBJ2-1, with 16 bases aligning to TRBD2. V was clipped by 0 bases and J by 6 bases; unmatched bases: 9. The V gene's germline CDR1 is SGDLS and CDR2 YYNGEE. This CDR3 is 19 amino acids long. CDR3 nucleotide sequence: TGTGCCAGCAGCGTAGCTCAGGGACTAGCGGGAGGGTCCGGCAATGAGCAGTTCTTC. Translated, it gives CASSVAQGLAGGSGNEQFF.

CDR3 in amino acids: CASSLAGGTFGYEQYF. CDR3 coding DNA: TGTGCCAGCAGTTTGGCAGGGGGGACCTTTGGGTACGAGCAGTACTTC. The rearrangement joins TRBV27 to TRBJ2-7; D may be TRBD1 (7 bases). The CDR3 runs to 16 residues. Per germline, CDR1 MNHEY and CDR2 SMNVEV (reference sequence). The V and J ends lost 3 bases and 4 bases respectively, with 19 bases between them.

This clone appeared once. The chain recombines TRBV27 with TRBJ1-4; no clear D. CDR3 length: 18 amino acids. Trimming cost V 5 bases and J 4 bases, with 23 bases left between them. The V gene's germline CDR1 is MNHEY and CDR2 SMNVEV (reference sequence). CDR3 region: CASSVLHQYGDLNEKLFF. The CDR3 bases are TGTGCCAGCAGTGTCCTCCATCAATACGGAGATCTTAATGAAAAACTGTTTTTT.

The chain has TRBV4-2 and TRBJ2-7; 7 bases map to TRBD1. The CDR3 is 17 amino acids. Germline V gene data show CDR1 as LGHNA and CDR2 as YNFKEQ. V was clipped by 6 bases and J by 0 bases; unmatched bases: 14. The CDR3 bases are TGTGCCAGCAGTGAAAGGTATTTCGGACAGGACTCCTACGAGCAGTACTTC. As protein: CASSERYFGQDSYEQYF.

The chain links TRBV20-1 to TRBJ2-7; 9 bases align to TRBD1. Trimming took 3 bases from V and 0 from J; bases not matched to a gene: 9. The CDR3 consists of 16 residues. Germline V lookup: CDR1 DFQATT, CDR2 SNEGSKA (reference sequence). The CDR3: CSASIPGQGPSYEQYF. CDR3 bases: TGCAGTGCTAGTATCCCGGGACAGGGTCCCTCCTACGAGCAGTACTTC.

The CDR3 reads CASSRAGGRTEAFF. The CDR3 bases are TGCGCCAGCAGCCGAGCGGGAGGGCGGACTGAAGCTTTCTTT. The genes are TRBV5-1 and TRBJ1-1, with D hard to call. The germline V and J ends were trimmed by 4 bases and 5 bases, with 15 bases remaining between them. Germline lookup yields CDR1 SGHRS and CDR2 YFSETQ. This CDR3 is 14 amino acids long. The full variable domain, completed using reference TRBV5-1 and TRBJ1-1, is KAGVTQTPRYLIKTRGQQVTLSCSPISGHRSVSWYQQTPGQGLQFLFEYFSETQRNKGNFPGRFSGRQFSNSRSEMNVSTLELGDSALYLCASSRAGGRTEAFFGQGTRLTVV.

This clone was seen only once. V gene TRBV7-9 combines with J gene TRBJ1-5; 9 positions agree with TRBD1. The CDR3 is 16 residues long. Germline V CDR1 and CDR2: SEHNR, FQNEAQ (reference sequence). With 0 bases clipped from V and 5 bases from J, the junction kept 5 bases outside the gene matches. CDR3 in amino acids: CASSLAWDRVDQPQHF. The CDR3 DNA follows: TGTGCCAGCAGCTTAGCGTGGGACAGGGTTGATCAGCCCCAGCATTTT.

The chain uses TRBV6-2 or TRBV6-3 and TRBJ2-2; 9 nucleotides match TRBD1. From germline, CDR1 is MNHEY and CDR2 SVGEGT. The CDR3 length is 17 residues. V shed 2 bases and J 0 bases; nucleotides not matched to a gene: 4. The CDR3: CASSYRQGVTNTGELFF. DNA of the CDR3: TGTGCCAGCAGTTACAGACAGGGGGTAACGAACACCGGGGAGCTGTTTTTT.